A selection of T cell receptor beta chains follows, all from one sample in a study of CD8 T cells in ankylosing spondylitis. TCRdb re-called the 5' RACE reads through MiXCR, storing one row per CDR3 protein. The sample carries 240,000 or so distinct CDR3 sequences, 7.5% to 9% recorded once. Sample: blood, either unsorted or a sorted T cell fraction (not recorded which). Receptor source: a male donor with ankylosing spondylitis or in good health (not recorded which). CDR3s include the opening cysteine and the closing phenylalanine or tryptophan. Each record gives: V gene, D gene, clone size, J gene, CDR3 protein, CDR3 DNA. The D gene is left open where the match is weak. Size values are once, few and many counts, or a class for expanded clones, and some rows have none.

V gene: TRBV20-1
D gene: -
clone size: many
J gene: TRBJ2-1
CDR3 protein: CSALRSSYNEQFF
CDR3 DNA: TGCAGTGCTTTACGAAGCTCCTACAATGAGCAGTTCTTC

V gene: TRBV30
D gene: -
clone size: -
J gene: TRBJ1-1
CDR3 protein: CAWAEGGNTEAFF
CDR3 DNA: TGTGCCTGGGCGGAAGGGGGGAACACTGAAGCTTTCTTT

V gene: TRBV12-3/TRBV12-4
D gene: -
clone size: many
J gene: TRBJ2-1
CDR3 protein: CASSYRREPLNEQFF
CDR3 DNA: TGTGCCAGCAGTTACAGGAGGGAGCCACTCAATGAGCAGTTCTTC

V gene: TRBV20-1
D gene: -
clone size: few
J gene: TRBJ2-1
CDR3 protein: CSARDSQAVEPYNEQFF
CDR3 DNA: TGCAGTGCTAGAGATTCCCAAGCGGTCGAGCCTTACAATGAGCAGTTCTTC

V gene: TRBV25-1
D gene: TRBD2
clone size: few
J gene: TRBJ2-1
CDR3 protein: CASSGLAGKFGEQFF
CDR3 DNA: TGTGCCAGCAGTGGTCTAGCGGGGAAGTTCGGTGAGCAGTTCTTC

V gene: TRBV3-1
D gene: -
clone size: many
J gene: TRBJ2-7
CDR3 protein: CASRGGARYEQYF
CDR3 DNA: TGTGCCAGCAGAGGGGGGGCCAGGTACGAGCAGTACTTC

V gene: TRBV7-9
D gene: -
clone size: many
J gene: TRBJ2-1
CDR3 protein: CASSLGLAPSYNEQFF
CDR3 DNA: TGTGCCAGCAGCTTAGGGCTAGCGCCTTCCTACAATGAGCAGTTCTTC

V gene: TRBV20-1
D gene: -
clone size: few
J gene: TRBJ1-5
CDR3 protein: CSASGMDQPQHF
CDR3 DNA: TGCAGTGCTAGCGGTATGGATCAGCCCCAGCATTTT

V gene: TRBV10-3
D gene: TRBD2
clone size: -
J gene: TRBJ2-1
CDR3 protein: CAISESGWSGGYNEQFF
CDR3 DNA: TGTGCCATCAGTGAGTCAGGGTGGAGCGGGGGATACAATGAGCAGTTCTTC

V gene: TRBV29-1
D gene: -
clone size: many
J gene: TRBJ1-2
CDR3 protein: CSVDGNNYGYTF
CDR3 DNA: TGCAGCGTTGACGGGAATAACTATGGCTACACCTTC

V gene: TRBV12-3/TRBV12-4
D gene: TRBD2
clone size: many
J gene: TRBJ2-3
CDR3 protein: CAIKPGLVNTGDTQYF
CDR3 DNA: TGTGCCATCAAGCCGGGACTAGTTAATACCGGAGATACGCAGTATTTT

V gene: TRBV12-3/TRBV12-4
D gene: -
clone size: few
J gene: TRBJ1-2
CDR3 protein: CASSPSGRGYGYTF
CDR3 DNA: TGTGCCAGCAGCCCCTCTGGACGGGGCTATGGCTACACCTTC

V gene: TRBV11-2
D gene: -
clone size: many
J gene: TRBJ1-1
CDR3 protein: CASSFRTAGGAFF
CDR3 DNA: TGTGCCAGCAGCTTTAGGACAGCCGGAGGGGCTTTCTTT

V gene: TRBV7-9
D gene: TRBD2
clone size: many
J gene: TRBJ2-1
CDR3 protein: CASRFTSGSYNEQFF
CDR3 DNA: TGTGCCAGCAGATTTACTAGCGGCTCCTACAATGAGCAGTTCTTC

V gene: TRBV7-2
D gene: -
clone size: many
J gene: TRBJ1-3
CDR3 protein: CASSFGGNTIYF
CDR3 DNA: TGTGCCAGCAGCTTCGGCGGAAACACCATATATTTT

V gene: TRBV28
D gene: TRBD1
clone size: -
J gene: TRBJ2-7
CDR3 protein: CASSLLGQATYEQYF
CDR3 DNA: TGTGCCAGCAGTTTACTGGGACAGGCCACCTACGAGCAGTACTTC

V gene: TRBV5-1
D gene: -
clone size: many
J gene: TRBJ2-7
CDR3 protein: CASSSGTSTYEQYF
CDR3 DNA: TGCGCCAGCAGCTCCGGGACAAGCACCTACGAGCAGTACTTC

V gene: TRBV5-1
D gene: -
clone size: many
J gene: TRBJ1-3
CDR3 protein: CASSLDPGLSSGNTIYF
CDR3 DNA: TGCGCCAGCAGCTTGGACCCGGGGTTGAGCTCTGGAAACACCATATATTTT

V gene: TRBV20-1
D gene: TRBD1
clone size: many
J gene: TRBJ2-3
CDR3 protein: CSATWGQGAADTQYF
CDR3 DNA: TGCAGTGCTACTTGGGGGCAGGGGGCCGCAGATACGCAGTATTTT

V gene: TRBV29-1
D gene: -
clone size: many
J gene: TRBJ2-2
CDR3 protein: CSVLGLAENTGELFF
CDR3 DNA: TGCAGCGTCCTTGGGTTGGCAGAGAACACCGGGGAGCTGTTTTTT

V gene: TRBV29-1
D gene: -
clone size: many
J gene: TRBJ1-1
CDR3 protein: CSVLQGRTNTEAFF
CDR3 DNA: TGCAGCGTGCTACAGGGTCGGACGAACACTGAAGCTTTCTTT

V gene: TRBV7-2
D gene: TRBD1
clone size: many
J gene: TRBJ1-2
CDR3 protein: CASSLPRQGYGYTF
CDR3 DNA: TGTGCCAGCAGCCTCCCCAGACAGGGATACGGCTACACCTTC

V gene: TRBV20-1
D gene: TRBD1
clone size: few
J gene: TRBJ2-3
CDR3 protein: CSALTGGRTDTQYF
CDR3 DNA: TGCAGTGCTCTCACAGGGGGGCGCACAGATACGCAGTATTTT

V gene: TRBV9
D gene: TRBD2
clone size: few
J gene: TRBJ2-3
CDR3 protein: CASSPAGVGTDTQYF
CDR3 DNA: TGTGCCAGCAGCCCCGCGGGAGTTGGCACAGATACGCAGTATTTT

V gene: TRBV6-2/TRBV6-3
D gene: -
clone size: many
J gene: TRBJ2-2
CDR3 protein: CASSYDGQAIPGELFF
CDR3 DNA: TGTGCCAGCAGTTACGATGGGCAGGCTATACCCGGGGAGCTGTTTTTT

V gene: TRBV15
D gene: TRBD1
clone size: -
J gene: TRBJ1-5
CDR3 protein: CATSPPDREYQPQHF
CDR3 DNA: TGTGCCACCAGTCCGCCGGACAGGGAATATCAGCCCCAGCATTTT

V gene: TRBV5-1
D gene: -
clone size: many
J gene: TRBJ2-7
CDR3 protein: CASSLVPTAYEQYF
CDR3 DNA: TGCGCCAGCAGCTTGGTTCCGACAGCCTACGAGCAGTACTTC

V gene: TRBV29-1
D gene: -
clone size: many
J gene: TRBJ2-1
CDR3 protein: CSVDPSYNEQFF
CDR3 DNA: TGCAGCGTTGATCCCTCCTACAATGAGCAGTTCTTC

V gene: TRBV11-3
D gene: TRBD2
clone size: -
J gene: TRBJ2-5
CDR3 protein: CASSLGDSGGLETQYF
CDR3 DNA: TGTGCCAGCAGCTTAGGAGATAGCGGGGGCCTCGAGACCCAGTACTTC

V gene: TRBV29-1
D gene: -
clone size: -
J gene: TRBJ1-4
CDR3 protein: CSVGVNEKLFF
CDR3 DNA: TGCAGCGTGGGAGTTAATGAAAAACTGTTTTTT

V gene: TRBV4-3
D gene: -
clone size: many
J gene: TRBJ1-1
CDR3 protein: CASQQGKGTEAFF
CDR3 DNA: TGCGCCTCCCAACAGGGTAAAGGGACTGAAGCTTTCTTT

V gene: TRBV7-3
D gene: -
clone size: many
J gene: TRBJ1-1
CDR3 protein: CASSLNGAGTEAFF
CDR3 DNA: TGTGCCAGCAGCTTAAATGGGGCAGGGACGGAAGCTTTCTTT

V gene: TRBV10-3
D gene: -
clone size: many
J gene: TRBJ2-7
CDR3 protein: CAISERGYEQYF
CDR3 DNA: TGTGCCATCAGTGAGAGGGGCTACGAGCAGTACTTC

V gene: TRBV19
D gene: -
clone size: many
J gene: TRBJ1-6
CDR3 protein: CASSPGRESTLHF
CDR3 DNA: TGTGCCAGTAGTCCAGGGCGGGAATCAACTCTCCACTTT

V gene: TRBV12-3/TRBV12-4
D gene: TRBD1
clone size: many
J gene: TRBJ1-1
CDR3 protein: CASSSDRGIKDTEAFF
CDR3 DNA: TGTGCCAGCAGTTCGGACAGGGGCATAAAGGACACTGAAGCTTTCTTT

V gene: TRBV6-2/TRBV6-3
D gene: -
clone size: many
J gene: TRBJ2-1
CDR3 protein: CASSILRLEQFF
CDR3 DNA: TGTGCCAGCAGTATACTACGGCTTGAGCAGTTCTTC

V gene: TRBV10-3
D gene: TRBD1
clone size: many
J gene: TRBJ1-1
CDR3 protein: CAINRGGTEAFF
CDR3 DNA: TGTGCCATCAACAGGGGAGGCACTGAAGCTTTCTTT

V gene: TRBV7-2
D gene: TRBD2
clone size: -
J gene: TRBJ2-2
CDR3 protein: CASSPLAAGTGELFF
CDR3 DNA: TGTGCCAGCAGCCCCCTAGCGGCAGGGACCGGGGAGCTGTTTTTT

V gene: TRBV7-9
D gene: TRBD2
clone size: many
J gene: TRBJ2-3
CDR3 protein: CASRKTSGFADTQYF
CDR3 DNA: TGTGCCAGCAGGAAGACTAGCGGGTTTGCGGATACGCAGTATTTT